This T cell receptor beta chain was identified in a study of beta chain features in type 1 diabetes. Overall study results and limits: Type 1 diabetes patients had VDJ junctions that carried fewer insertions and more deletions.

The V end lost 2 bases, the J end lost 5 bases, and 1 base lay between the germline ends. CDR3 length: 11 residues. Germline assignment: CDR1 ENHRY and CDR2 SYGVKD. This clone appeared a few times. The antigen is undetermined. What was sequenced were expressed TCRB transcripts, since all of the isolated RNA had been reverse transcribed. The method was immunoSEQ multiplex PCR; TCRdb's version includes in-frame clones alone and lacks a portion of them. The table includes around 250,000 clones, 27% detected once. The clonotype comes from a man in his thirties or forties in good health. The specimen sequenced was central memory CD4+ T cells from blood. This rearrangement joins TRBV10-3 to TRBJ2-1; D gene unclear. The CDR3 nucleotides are TGTGCCATCAGTGAGAACAATGAGCAGTTCTTC. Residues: CAISENNEQFF.